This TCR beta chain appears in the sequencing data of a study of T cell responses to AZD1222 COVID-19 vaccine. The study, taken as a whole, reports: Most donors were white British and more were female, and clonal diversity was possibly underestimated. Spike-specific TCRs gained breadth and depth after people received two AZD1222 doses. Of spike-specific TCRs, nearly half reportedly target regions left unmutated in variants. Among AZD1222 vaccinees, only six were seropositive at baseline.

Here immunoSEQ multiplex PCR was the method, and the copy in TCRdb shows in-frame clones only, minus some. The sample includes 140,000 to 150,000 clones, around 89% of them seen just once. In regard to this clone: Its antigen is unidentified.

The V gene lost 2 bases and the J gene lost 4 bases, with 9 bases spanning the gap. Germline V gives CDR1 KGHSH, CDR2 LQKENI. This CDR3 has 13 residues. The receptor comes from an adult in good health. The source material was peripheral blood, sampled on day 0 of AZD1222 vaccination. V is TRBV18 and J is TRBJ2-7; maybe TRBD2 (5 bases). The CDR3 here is CASSPVGGYEQYF. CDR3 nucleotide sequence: TGTGCCAGCTCACCAGTGGGCGGGTACGAGCAGTACTTC.